Following are 5 T cell receptor beta chains from one sample sequenced in a study of human T cells and chemical hapten exposure. Sample time point: patch test 3, about 24 weeks after DPC sensitization. The treatment was: therapeutic diphenylcyclopropenone sensitization with weekly scalp DPC. MiXCR, applied by TCRdb to the RACE reads, yields one record per CDR3 protein. Of 100,000 to 120,000 distinct CDR3 sequences listed, 34% are singletons. Source: whole blood, taken in connection with sensitization to the hapten diphenylcyclopropenone (DPC). All receptors come from a middle-aged man with alopecia areata. Some clones in this sample may be carry-over from other donors' samples.

The V gene is TRBV28, the J gene TRBJ1-4; 11 nucleotides agree with TRBD1. Unmatched junction bases numbered 11, after V lost 6 bases and J lost 14 bases. The CDR3 runs 14 residues. The V gene's germline CDR1 is MDHEN and CDR2 SYDVKM. The CDR3 bases are TGTGCCAGCAGCACACCGGGACAGGGGGTCGGGCTGTTTTTT. Protein sequence: CASSTPGQGVGLFF. Using reference TRBV28 and TRBJ1-4 for the parts outside the CDR3, the full variable domain is DVKVTQSSRYLVKRTGEKVFLECVQDMDHENMFWYRQDPGLGLRLIYFSYDVKMKEKGDIPEGYSVSREKKERFSLILESASTNQTSMYLCASSTPGQGVGLFFGSGTQLSVL.

The chain uses TRBV6-6 and TRBJ2-1, with TRBD2 matching over 8 bases. Germline CDR1 is MNHNY and CDR2 is SVGAGI (reference sequence). The ends lost 5 bases at V and 9 bases at J; junction bases unmatched: 6. This CDR3 region has 13 residues. This CDR3 reads CASSERGWSEQFF. In DNA form, the CDR3 reads TGTGCCAGCAGTGAGCGGGGGTGGAGTGAGCAGTTCTTC.

The V gene is TRBV4-1, the J gene TRBJ2-3; the D is unclear. Trimming cost V 3 bases and J 3 bases, with 13 bases left between them. Germline V gene lookup returns CDR1 MGHRA and CDR2 YSYEKL. The CDR3 has 15 residues. The CDR3 reads CASSQIGVRTDTQYF. The CDR3 DNA reads TGCGCCAGCAGCCAGATTGGGGTGCGGACAGATACGCAGTATTTT.

V gene TRBV6-6 combines with J gene TRBJ1-1; 8 bases line up with TRBD1. The V and J ends lost 0 bases and 3 bases, in that order; junction bases with no gene match: 12. CDR1 is MNHNY, CDR2 SVGAGI, per germline (reference sequence). This CDR3 has 18 amino acids. The CDR3 loop reads CASSYSTQGAPPYTEAFF. The DNA of the CDR3 is TGTGCCAGCAGTTACTCCACTCAGGGGGCTCCCCCCTACACTGAAGCTTTCTTT.

This clonotype showed up just a few times. V usage is TRBV20-1 and J usage is TRBJ2-3; tentative D call: TRBD1 (6 bases). V lost 3 bases, J lost 0 bases, and 10 bases lay in between. CDR3 length: 14 residues. Germline V gives CDR1 DFQATT, CDR2 SNEGSKA (reference sequence). The CDR3 region is CSASRQGSTDTQYF. CDR3 DNA sequence: TGCAGTGCTAGTAGGCAGGGGAGCACAGATACGCAGTATTTT.